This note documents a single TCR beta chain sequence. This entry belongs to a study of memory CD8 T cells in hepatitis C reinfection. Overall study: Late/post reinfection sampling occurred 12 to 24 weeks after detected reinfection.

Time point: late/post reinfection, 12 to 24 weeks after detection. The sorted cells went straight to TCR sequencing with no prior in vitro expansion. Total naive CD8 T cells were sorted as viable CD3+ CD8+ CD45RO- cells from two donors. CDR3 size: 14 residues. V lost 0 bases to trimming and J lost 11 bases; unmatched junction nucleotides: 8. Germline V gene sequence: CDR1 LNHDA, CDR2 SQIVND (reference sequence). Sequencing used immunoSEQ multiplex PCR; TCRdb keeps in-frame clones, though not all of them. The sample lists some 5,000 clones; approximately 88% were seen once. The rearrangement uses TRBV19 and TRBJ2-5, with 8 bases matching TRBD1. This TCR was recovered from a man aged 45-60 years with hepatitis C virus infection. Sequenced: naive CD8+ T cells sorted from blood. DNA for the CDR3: TGTGCCAGTAGTATAGATTCAGGGGGCCGCAAGCAGTACTTC. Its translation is CASSIDSGGRKQYF.